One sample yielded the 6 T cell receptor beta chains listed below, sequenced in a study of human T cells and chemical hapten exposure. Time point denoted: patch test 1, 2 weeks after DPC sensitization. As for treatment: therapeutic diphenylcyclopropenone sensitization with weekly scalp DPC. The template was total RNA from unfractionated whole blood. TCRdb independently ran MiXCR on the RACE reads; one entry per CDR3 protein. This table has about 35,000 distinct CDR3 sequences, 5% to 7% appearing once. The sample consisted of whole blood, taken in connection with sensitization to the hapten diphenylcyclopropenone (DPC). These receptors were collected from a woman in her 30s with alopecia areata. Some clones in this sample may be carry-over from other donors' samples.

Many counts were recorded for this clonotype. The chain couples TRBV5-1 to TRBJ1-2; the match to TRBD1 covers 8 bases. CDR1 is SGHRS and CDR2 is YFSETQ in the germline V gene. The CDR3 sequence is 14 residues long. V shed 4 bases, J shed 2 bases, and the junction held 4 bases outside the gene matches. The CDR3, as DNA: TGCGCCAGCAGCCCGAGGGACAGGAACTATGGCTACACCTTC. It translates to CASSPRDRNYGYTF.

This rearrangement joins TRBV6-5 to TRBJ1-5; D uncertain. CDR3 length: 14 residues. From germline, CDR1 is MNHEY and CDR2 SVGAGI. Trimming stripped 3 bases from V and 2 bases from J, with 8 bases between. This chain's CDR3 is CASSYQYGNQPQHF. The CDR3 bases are TGTGCCAGCAGTTATCAATACGGCAATCAGCCCCAGCATTTT.

CDR3 DNA: TGCGCCAGCAGCTCTCATAGGGATATGAACACTGAAGCTTTCTTT. Encoded protein: CASSSHRDMNTEAFF. This chain joins TRBV5-1 and TRBJ1-1; D gene unclear. CDR3 length: 15 residues. The V gene lost 3 bases and the J gene lost 0 bases, with 12 bases spanning the gap. The germline V gene encodes CDR1 SGHRS and CDR2 YFSETQ. Filled out from reference TRBV5-1 and TRBJ1-1, the complete variable domain reads KAGVTQTPRYLIKTRGQQVTLSCSPISGHRSVSWYQQTPGQGLQFLFEYFSETQRNKGNFPGRFSGRQFSNSRSEMNVSTLELGDSALYLCASSSHRDMNTEAFFGQGTRLTVV.

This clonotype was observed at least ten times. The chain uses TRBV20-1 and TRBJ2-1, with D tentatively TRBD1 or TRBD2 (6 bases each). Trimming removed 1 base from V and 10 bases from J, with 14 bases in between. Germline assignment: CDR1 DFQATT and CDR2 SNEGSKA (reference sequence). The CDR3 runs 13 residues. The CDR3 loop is CSARGLRGVEQFF. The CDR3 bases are TGCAGTGCTAGAGGACTAAGGGGGGTCGAGCAGTTCTTC.

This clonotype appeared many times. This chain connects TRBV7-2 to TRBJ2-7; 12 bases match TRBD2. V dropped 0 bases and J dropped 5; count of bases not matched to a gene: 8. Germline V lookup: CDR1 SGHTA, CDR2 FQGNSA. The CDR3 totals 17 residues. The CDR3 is CASSLAATSGGLDEQYF. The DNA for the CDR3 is TGTGCCAGCAGCTTAGCGGCGACTAGCGGGGGTCTCGACGAGCAGTACTTC.

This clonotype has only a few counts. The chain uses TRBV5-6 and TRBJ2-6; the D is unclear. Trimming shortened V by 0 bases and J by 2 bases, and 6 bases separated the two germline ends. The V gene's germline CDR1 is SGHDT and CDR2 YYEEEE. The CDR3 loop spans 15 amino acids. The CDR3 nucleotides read TGTGCCAGCAGCTTGGGTAGCCCTGGGGCCAACGTCCTGACTTTC. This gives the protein CASSLGSPGANVLTF.